This section outlines one T cell receptor beta chain sequence together with its context. What it recognizes is unknown. The data were taken from a study of blood T cells in healthy people across ages. About the study: With template switching, about one barcoded beta molecule was captured per two T cells.

Together with a sample-barcoded 5' primer, a J-beta primer mix was included in a second PCR lasting about 6 to 11 cycles. TCRdb ran MiXCR on the 5' RACE reads and lists one entry per CDR3 protein. The sample yields roughly 1.5 million distinct CDR3 sequences, roughly two fifths seen once. Broader study findings: Aged donors had fewer naive CD4+ cells and lower diversity than long-lived donors.

This CDR3 comprises 13 residues. The V and J ends lost 7 bases and 13 bases respectively, with 20 bases between them. Per germline, CDR1 MDHEN and CDR2 SYDVKM. The individuals who served as donors were healthy Caucasians living in Russia, aged about 6 to 95. The source of this sequence is a woman under 30 in good health. The chain has TRBV28 and TRBJ2-1, with D possibly matching TRBD2 (5 bases). Sequencing was done on a sample of blood. The CDR3 region has the DNA TGTGCCAGCACACCGACTATCATGGAGACCCAGTTCTTC. This encodes CASTPTIMETQFF.